Shown below are 25 T cell receptor beta chains from a single sample sequenced in a study of response to subunit inactivated influenza vaccine (dated by TCRdb to the late 2010s). The library was obtained by RT-PCR. TCRdb shows the sequencer as Illumina HiSeq 2500. Clones were called with MiXCR by TCRdb after fastp trimmed the public reads at Q25, and only in-frame beta chains were retained. Under each unique CDR3 protein, matching rows form one entry showing the most common genes and DNA. The sample table shows roughly 570,000 distinct CDR3 sequences, and 13% to 15% are seen once. Of the sample, over 8.5% falls within the top ten clones. The material was PBMCs from blood, obtained approximately 13 days after vaccination. The source is a man aged 45-65 years who received an inactivated influenza vaccine. Donor details come from another sample of the same person, matched by shared clones.

The V and J genes are TRBV6-1 and TRBJ1-1; no reliable D call. Germline lookup yields CDR1 MNHNS and CDR2 SASEGT. V lost 6 bases and J 1 base, leaving 15 bases between the germline ends. The CDR3 runs to 15 residues. The CDR3 loop is CASRPFGEANTEAFF. In nucleotides, the CDR3 is TGTGCCAGCAGACCATTCGGGGAGGCGAACACTGAAGCTTTCTTT.

The rearrangement links TRBV10-2 to TRBJ2-1; the match to TRBD2 covers 8 bases. Germline V lookup: CDR1 WSHSY, CDR2 SAAADI. V dropped 4 bases and J dropped 0; count of bases not matched to a gene: 5. CDR3 size: 16 residues. This CDR3 is CASSVWRGDSYNEQFF. The CDR3 nucleotides read TGCGCCAGCAGTGTCTGGCGGGGGGACTCCTACAATGAGCAGTTCTTC.

CDR3 in amino acids: CASSTQGVTDTQYF. The CDR3 bases are TGTGCCAGCAGTACACAGGGGGTCACAGATACGCAGTATTTT. V and J are TRBV12-3 or TRBV12-4 and TRBJ2-3; 8 nucleotides align to TRBD1. This CDR3 is 14 amino acids long. V was pared by 5 bases and J by 2 bases, with 3 bases of the junction left unmatched.

The V and J genes are TRBV6-2 or TRBV6-3 and TRBJ2-2; 11 bases match TRBD2. The CDR3 covers 15 residues. Trimming took 8 bases from V and 2 from J; bases not matched to a gene: 4. Germline V gene data show CDR1 as MNHEY and CDR2 as SVGEGT. The CDR3: CASEGLAVNTGELFF. CDR3 in DNA: TGTGCCAGCGAGGGACTAGCGGTAAACACCGGGGAGCTGTTTTTT.

In its sample, this clonotype was seen many times. The chain links TRBV10-3 to TRBJ2-5; no clear D. V lost 10 bases to trimming and J lost 5 bases, with 17 bases between them. Germline assignment: CDR1 ENHRY and CDR2 SYGVKD. This CDR3 is 13 amino acids long. CDR3: CATSPKSMETQYF. The CDR3, as DNA: TGTGCCACCAGCCCGAAAAGCATGGAGACCCAGTACTTC.

V is TRBV29-1 and J is TRBJ2-1; D may be TRBD1 or TRBD2 (5 bases each). Per germline, CDR1 SQVTM and CDR2 ANQGSEA. CDR3 length equals 13 residues. Deletions cut 6 bases from V and 6 bases from J, with 15 bases between. The DNA for the CDR3 is TGCAGCGTGGGGACCCTTAGGGTCAATGAGCAGTTCTTC. Residues: CSVGTLRVNEQFF.

CDR3 residues: CASSPWTGRRETQYF. CDR3 DNA: TGTGCCAGCAGTCCCTGGACTGGAAGGAGGGAGACCCAGTACTTC. V gene TRBV12-3 or TRBV12-4 combines with J gene TRBJ2-5, with TRBD2 as a possible D gene (5 bases). The CDR3 loop spans 15 amino acids. The V end lost 5 bases, the J end lost 5 bases, and 18 bases lay between the germline ends.

This clonotype has more than one count but fewer than ten. DNA of the CDR3: TGTGCCACAAGGCAGGGGCTGGACACCGGGGAGCTGTTTTTT. Protein product: CATRQGLDTGELFF. V and J are TRBV10-3 and TRBJ2-2; maybe TRBD1 (6 bases). CDR1 ENHRY and CDR2 SYGVKD come from the germline V gene. Trimming pared 10 bases from V and 3 bases from J, leaving 15 bases between. The CDR3 has 14 residues.

The chain carries TRBV12-3 or TRBV12-4 and TRBJ2-7, with TRBD1 identical over 11 bases. This CDR3 has 15 residues. V shed 6 bases and J 3 bases; nucleotides not matched to a gene: 7. CDR3 in DNA: TGTGCCAGCAGCACACTCGGGACAGGGGGCTACGAGCAGTACTTC. Amino acids: CASSTLGTGGYEQYF.

This clonotype was recorded many times. The rearrangement links TRBV5-4 to TRBJ2-1; 8 bases are shared with TRBD1. J was trimmed by 8 bases and V by 1 base; bases with no gene match: 5. CDR1 is SGHNT, CDR2 YYREEE, per germline (reference sequence). There are 14 residues in the CDR3. The CDR3 DNA reads TGTGCCAGCAGCTTGCAGGGGGCGGACGATGAGCAGTTCTTC. It encodes CASSLQGADDEQFF.

This clonotype was picked up many times. The chain recombines TRBV29-1 with TRBJ2-2; the match to TRBD2 covers 8 bases. Per the germline V gene, CDR1 is SQVTM and CDR2 is ANQGSEA. Trimming took 1 base from V and 0 from J; bases not matched to a gene: 7. CDR3 length: 17 amino acids. CDR3 in amino acids: CSVEGYSGKTNTGELFF. In DNA form, the CDR3 reads TGCAGCGTTGAAGGTTATAGCGGGAAGACGAACACCGGGGAGCTGTTTTTT.

V gene TRBV6-2 or TRBV6-3 combines with J gene TRBJ2-3, with D possibly being TRBD2 (6 bases). Germline V gene sequence: CDR1 MNHEY, CDR2 SVGEGT. Trimming removed 10 bases at V and 1 base at J, with 15 bases between. The CDR3 has 14 residues. The CDR3 nucleotides are TGTGCCATTTCACACGGGGAGGGCACAGATACGCAGTATTTT. It specifies CAISHGEGTDTQYF.

In this sample, this clonotype turned up a few times. The V and J genes are TRBV18 and TRBJ1-5; D call uncertain. The CDR3 contains 14 residues. Germline CDR1 KGHSH, CDR2 LQKENI. The ends were cut back, 6 bases at V and 5 bases at J, with 14 bases in the middle. CDR3: CASSQNGRDQPQHF. DNA for the CDR3: TGTGCCAGCTCCCAAAACGGGCGGGATCAGCCCCAGCATTTT.

This clonotype was detected only a few times. The rearrangement uses TRBV6-2 or TRBV6-3 and TRBJ1-6; D remains ambiguous. The length of the CDR3 is 14 residues. Per germline, CDR1 MNHEY and CDR2 SVGEGT. Trimming took 6 bases from V and 7 from J, leaving 13 bases between them. DNA for the CDR3: TGTGCCAGCAGCACACCGGGCTCCAATTCACCCCTCCACTTT. Protein: CASSTPGSNSPLHF.

The chain links TRBV7-2 to TRBJ2-5; 13 positions agree with TRBD2. V shed 5 bases and J 0 bases; nucleotides not matched to a gene: 3. This CDR3 spans 16 amino acids. Germline V gives CDR1 SGHTA, CDR2 FQGNSA. For the CDR3, the DNA is TGTGCCAGCAGCCGAGGACTAGCGGGGGACCAAGAGACCCAGTACTTC. This sequence encodes CASSRGLAGDQETQYF.

Comment on this clonotype: This sequence may be a read error, since a much larger clone differs from it by one base. The chain recombines TRBV20-1 with TRBJ2-3; D not certain. CDR1 is DFQATT, CDR2 SNEGSKA, per germline (reference sequence). The CDR3 is made up of 12 amino acids. The V and J ends lost 3 bases and 1 base respectively, with 5 bases between them. The CDR3 DNA reads TGCAGTGCTAGCGGGCGCACAGATACGCAGTATTTT. Residues: CSASGRTDTQYF.

The V gene is TRBV5-1, the J gene TRBJ2-3, with D perhaps matching TRBD2 (6 bases). The V end was cut by 4 bases, the J end by 3 bases, with 12 bases between. The CDR3 is made up of 14 amino acids. In germline, CDR1 is SGHRS, CDR2 YFSETQ. The CDR3 DNA follows: TGCGCCAGCAGCAACGCCGGGACTACAGATACGCAGTATTTT. Translated, it gives CASSNAGTTDTQYF.

This clonotype appeared a few times. The J gene is TRBJ2-6, the V gene TRBV5-1; D unclear. CDR3 length: 15 amino acids. Germline values: CDR1 SGHRS, CDR2 YFSETQ. Trimming cost V 2 bases and J 2 bases, with 8 bases left between them. CDR3 DNA: TGCGCCAGCAGCTTAGGAATCACTGGGGCCAACGTCCTGACTTTC. Translated, it gives CASSLGITGANVLTF. The full variable domain, rest sourced from reference TRBV5-1 and TRBJ2-6, is KAGVTQTPRYLIKTRGQQVTLSCSPISGHRSVSWYQQTPGQGLQFLFEYFSETQRNKGNFPGRFSGRQFSNSRSEMNVSTLELGDSALYLCASSLGITGANVLTFGAGSRLTVL.

In this sample, this clonotype turned up a few times. The chain couples TRBV20-1 to TRBJ2-5, with D possibly TRBD1 on 5 matching bases. The V and J ends lost 4 bases and 5 bases respectively, with 20 bases between them. This CDR3 is built from 15 residues. Germline V gene data show CDR1 as DFQATT and CDR2 as SNEGSKA (reference sequence). Here the CDR3 reads CSAIPSTDWGETQYF. CDR3 in DNA: TGCAGTGCTATCCCCAGCACGGATTGGGGCGAGACCCAGTACTTC.

CDR3 amino acids: CATFYRVAYF. The CDR3 DNA follows: TGTGCCACCTTCTACAGGGTGGCGTACTTC. The gene calls are TRBV6-5 and TRBJ2-7, with a possible D match to TRBD1 (6 bases). V shed 10 bases and J shed 12 bases, with 16 bases lying between them. The CDR3 has 10 amino acids. Germline loops: CDR1 MNHEY, CDR2 SVGAGI.

This clonotype has a count of ten or more. Here the CDR3 DNA reads TGCGCCAGCAGCCAGGGACTCAGCTCCTACAATGAGCAGTTCTTC. This gives the protein CASSQGLSSYNEQFF. The chain links TRBV4-1 to TRBJ2-1; perhaps TRBD2 as D (6 bases). CDR3 length: 15 residues. Germline values: CDR1 MGHRA, CDR2 YSYEKL. Trimming left V 3 bases short and J 0 bases short, with 9 bases between.

This clonotype was observed a handful of times. The gene calls are TRBV6-1 and TRBJ1-4; 8 bases align to TRBD1. V lost 6 bases and J lost 5; bases outside the gene matches: 5. The CDR3 has 14 amino acids. From germline, CDR1 is MNHNS and CDR2 SASEGT. CDR3 sequence: CASSRDRRNEKLFF. DNA of the CDR3: TGTGCCAGCAGCCGGGACAGGAGAAATGAAAAACTGTTTTTT.

This clonotype was detected ten times or more. The chain employs TRBV6-5 and TRBJ2-5, with D uncertain. CDR1 and CDR2 (germline): MNHEY, SVGAGI. This CDR3 comprises 15 residues. V was clipped by 3 bases and J by 0 bases, with 11 bases between them. The DNA of the CDR3 is TGTGCCAGCAGTTATAATCTGGGCCACCAAGAGACCCAGTACTTC. Its protein product is CASSYNLGHQETQYF.

This clonotype was observed a few times. Germline and junction disagree at one end, which may indicate a read error. This CDR3 reads CASSLPGTGNQF. The CDR3 DNA follows: TGTGCCAGCAGCCTCCCCGGGACAGGCAATCAATTC. V is TRBV7-9 and J is TRBJ2-7; 8 bases map to TRBD1. Germline V gene data show CDR1 as SEHNR and CDR2 as FQNEAQ (reference sequence). This CDR3 has 12 residues.

V usage is TRBV29-1 and J usage is TRBJ2-1; TRBD2 matches 10 bases. V gave up 0 bases and J gave up 5 bases; unmatched junction bases: 13. The CDR3 runs to 18 residues. Germline lookup yields CDR1 SQVTM and CDR2 ANQGSEA. As DNA, the CDR3 is TGCAGCGTTGAAGATGGCTCCTTAGCGGGAGGCCGACACAATGAGCAGTTCTTC. Protein: CSVEDGSLAGGRHNEQFF.